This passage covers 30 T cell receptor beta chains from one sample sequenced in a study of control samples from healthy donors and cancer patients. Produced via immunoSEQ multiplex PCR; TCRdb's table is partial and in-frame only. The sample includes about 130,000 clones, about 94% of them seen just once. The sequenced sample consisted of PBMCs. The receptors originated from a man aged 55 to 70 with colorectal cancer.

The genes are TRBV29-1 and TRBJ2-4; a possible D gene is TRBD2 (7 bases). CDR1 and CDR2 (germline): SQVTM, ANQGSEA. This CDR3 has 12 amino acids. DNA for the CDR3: TGCTCCTGGGAGGCGGGGGCTGGCATTCAGTACTTC. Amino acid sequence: CSWEAGAGIQYF.

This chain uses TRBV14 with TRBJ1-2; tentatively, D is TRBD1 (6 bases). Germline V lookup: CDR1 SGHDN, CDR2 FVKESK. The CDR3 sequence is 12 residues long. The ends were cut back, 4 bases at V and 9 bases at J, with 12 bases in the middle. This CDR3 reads CASSPGGGRYTF. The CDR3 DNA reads TGTGCCAGCAGCCCCGGGGGGGGCCGCTACACCTTC.

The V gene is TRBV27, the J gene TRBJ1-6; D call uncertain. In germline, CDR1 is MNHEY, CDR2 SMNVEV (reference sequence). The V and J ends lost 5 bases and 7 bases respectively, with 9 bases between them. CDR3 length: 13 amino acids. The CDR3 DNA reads TGTGCCAGCAGTGAGGGCCGAAATTCACCCCTCCACTTT. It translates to CASSEGRNSPLHF.

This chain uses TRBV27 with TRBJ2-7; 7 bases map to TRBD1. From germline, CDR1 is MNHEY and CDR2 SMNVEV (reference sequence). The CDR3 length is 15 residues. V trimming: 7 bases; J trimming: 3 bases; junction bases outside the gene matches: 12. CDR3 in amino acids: CASTPLDRMNYEQYF. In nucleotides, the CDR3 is TGTGCCAGCACCCCCCTGGACAGGATGAACTACGAGCAGTACTTC.

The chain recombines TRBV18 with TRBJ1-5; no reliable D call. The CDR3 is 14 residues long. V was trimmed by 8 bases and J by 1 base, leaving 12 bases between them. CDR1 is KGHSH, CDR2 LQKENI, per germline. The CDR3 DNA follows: TGTGCCAGCCGGACCGGTGACAGCAATCAGCCCCAGCATTTT. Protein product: CASRTGDSNQPQHF. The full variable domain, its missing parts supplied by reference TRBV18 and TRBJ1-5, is NAGVMQNPRHLVRRRGQEARLRCSPMKGHSHVYWYRQLPEEGLKFMVYLQKENIIDESGMPKERFSAEFPKEGPSILRIQQVVRGDSAAYFCASRTGDSNQPQHFGDGTRLSIL.

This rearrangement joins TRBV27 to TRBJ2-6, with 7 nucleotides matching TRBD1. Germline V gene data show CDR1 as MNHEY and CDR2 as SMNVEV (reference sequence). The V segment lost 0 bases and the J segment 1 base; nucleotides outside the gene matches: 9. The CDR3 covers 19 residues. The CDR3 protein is CASSLSLDRILSGANVLTF. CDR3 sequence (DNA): TGTGCCAGCAGTTTATCGTTGGACAGGATCCTGTCTGGGGCCAACGTCCTGACTTTC.

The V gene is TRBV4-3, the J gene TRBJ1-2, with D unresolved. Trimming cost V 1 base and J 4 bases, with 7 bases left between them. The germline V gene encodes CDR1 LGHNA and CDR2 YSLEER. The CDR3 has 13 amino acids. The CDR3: CASSQGGFYGYTF. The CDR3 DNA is TGCGCCAGCAGCCAAGGGGGTTTCTATGGCTACACCTTC.

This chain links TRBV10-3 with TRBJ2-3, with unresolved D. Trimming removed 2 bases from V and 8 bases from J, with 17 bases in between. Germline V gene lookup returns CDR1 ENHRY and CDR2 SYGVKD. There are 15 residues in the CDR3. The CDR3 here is CAISEPPAPGRTQYF. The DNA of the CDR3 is TGTGCCATCAGTGAGCCCCCCGCGCCGGGCCGTACGCAGTATTTT.

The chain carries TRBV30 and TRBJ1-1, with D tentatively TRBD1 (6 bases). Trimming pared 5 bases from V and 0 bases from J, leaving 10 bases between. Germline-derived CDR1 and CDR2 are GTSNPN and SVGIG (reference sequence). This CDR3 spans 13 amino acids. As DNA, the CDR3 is TGTGCCTGGGGGGACACACTGAACACTGAAGCTTTCTTT. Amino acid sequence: CAWGDTLNTEAFF.

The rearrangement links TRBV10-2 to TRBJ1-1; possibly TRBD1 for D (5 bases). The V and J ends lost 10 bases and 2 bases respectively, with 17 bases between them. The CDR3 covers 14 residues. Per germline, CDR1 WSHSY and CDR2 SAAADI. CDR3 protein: CATQKFRDNTEAFF. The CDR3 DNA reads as TGCGCCACCCAAAAATTCCGGGACAACACTGAAGCTTTCTTT.

The CDR3 spells CASSYSRGGTGTEAFF. CDR3 bases: TGTGCCAGCAGTTACTCCCGGGGGGGAACCGGCACTGAAGCTTTCTTT. The chain has TRBV6-5 and TRBJ1-1, with D possibly TRBD1 on 5 matching bases. CDR3 size: 16 residues. Trimming left V 0 bases short and J 4 bases short, with 15 bases between. CDR1 MNHEY and CDR2 SVGAGI come from the germline V gene.

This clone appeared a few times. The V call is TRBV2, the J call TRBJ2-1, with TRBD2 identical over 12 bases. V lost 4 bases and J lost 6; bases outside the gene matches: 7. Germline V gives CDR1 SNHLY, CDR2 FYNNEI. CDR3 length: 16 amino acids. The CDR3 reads CASSVDLAGGSNEQFF. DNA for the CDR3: TGTGCCAGCAGTGTGGACCTAGCGGGGGGGTCCAATGAGCAGTTCTTC.

CDR3 region: CASSSSSYNSPLHF. DNA for the CDR3: TGTGCCAGCAGTTCGAGCTCCTATAATTCACCCCTCCACTTT. V is TRBV27 and J is TRBJ1-6, with unresolved D. The CDR3 consists of 14 residues. The V gene lost 4 bases and the J gene lost 0 bases, with 4 bases spanning the gap. Germline V gene data show CDR1 as MNHEY and CDR2 as SMNVEV (reference sequence).

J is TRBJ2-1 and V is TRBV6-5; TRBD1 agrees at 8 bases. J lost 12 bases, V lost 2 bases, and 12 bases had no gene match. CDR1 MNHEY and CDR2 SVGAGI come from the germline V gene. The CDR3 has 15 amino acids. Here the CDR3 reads CASSYGPGVQGGQFF. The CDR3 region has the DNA TGTGCCAGCAGTTACGGGCCAGGGGTACAGGGGGGGCAGTTCTTC.

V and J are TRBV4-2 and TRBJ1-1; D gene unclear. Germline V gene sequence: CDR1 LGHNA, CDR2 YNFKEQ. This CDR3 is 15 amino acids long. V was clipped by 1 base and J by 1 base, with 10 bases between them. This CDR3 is CASSQVSVSNTEAFF. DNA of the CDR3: TGTGCCAGCAGCCAAGTTAGTGTCTCGAACACTGAAGCTTTCTTT.

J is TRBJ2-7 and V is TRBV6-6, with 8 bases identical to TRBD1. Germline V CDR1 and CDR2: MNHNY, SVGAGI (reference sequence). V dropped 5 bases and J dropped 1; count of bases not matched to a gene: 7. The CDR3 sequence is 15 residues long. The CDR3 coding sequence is TGTGCCAGCAGTCCCCAGGGGGCCCAATCCTACGAGCAGTACTTC. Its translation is CASSPQGAQSYEQYF.

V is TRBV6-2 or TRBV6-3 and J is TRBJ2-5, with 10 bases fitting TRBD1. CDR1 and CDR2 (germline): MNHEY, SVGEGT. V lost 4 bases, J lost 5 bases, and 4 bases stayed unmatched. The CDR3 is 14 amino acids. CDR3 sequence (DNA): TGTGCCAGCAGTTCGACAGGGGGCCGGGAGACCCAGTACTTC. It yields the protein CASSSTGGRETQYF.

The CDR3 DNA follows: TGTGCTAGTGGTTTGGCAGCCTGCCTACAGGGGTGCGAGCAGTACTTC. It yields the protein CASGLAACLQGCEQYF. This chain connects TRBV12-5 to TRBJ2-7; the match to TRBD1 covers 7 bases. Per the germline V gene, CDR1 is LGHNT and CDR2 is FRNRAP. Losses at the gene ends were 1 base for V and 6 bases for J; bases not matched to a gene: 12. The CDR3 length is 16 residues.

The CDR3 here is CASSPGGRETQYF. CDR3 sequence (DNA): TGTGCCAGCAGCCCGGGGGGGCGGGAGACCCAGTACTTC. The rearrangement uses TRBV5-6 and TRBJ2-5, with 8 bases matching TRBD2. This CDR3 region has 13 residues. Germline lookup yields CDR1 SGHDT and CDR2 YYEEEE. V was pared by 4 bases and J by 5 bases, with 4 bases of the junction left unmatched.

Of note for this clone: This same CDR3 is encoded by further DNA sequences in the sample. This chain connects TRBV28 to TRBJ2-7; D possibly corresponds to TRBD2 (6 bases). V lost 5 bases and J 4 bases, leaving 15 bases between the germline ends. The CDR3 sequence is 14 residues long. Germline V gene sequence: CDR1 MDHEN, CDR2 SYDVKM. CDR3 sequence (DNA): TGTGCCAGCAGTCCCGCGGGGCGTGGGTACGAGCAGTACTTC. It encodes CASSPAGRGYEQYF.

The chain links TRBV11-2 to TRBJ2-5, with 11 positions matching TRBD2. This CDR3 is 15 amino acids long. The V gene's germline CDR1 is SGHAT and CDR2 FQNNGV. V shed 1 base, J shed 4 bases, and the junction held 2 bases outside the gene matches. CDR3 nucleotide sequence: TGTGCCAGCAGCTTAGTAGCGGGGGGGCGAGAGACCCAGTACTTC. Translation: CASSLVAGGRETQYF.

The CDR3 spells CASRTKAGHGNEQFF. In DNA, the CDR3 is TGTGCCAGCAGAACCAAGGCGGGCCACGGGAATGAGCAGTTCTTC. V gene TRBV6-5 combines with J gene TRBJ2-1; TRBD2 might be the D (5 bases). The CDR3 is made up of 15 amino acids. V lost 6 bases, J lost 7 bases, and 19 bases lay in between. Germline values: CDR1 MNHEY, CDR2 SVGAGI.

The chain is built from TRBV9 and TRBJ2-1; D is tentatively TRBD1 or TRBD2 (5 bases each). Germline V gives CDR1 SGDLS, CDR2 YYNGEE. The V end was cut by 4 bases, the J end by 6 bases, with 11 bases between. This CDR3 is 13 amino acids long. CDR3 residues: CASSSGPSNEQFF. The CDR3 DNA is TGTGCCAGCAGCTCGGGACCCTCCAATGAGCAGTTCTTC.

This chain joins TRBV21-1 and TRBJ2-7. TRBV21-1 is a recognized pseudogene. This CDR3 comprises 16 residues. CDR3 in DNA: TGTGCCAGCAGCAGGGTGGGACCTGGGGACGGTGGGGAGCAGTACTTC. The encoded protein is CASSRVGPGDGGEQYF.

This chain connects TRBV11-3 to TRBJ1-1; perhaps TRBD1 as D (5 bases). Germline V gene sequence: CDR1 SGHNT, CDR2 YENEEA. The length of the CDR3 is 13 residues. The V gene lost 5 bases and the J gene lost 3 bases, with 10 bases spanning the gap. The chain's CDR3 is CASSPTDDTEAFF. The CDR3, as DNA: TGTGCCAGCAGCCCGACAGATGACACTGAAGCTTTCTTT.

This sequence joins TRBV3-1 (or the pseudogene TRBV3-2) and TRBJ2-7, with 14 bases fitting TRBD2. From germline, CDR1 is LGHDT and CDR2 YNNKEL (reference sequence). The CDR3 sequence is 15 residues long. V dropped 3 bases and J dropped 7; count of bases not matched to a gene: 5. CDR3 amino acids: CASSQGLAGEWEQYF. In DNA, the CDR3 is TGTGCCAGCAGCCAGGGACTAGCGGGGGAGTGGGAGCAGTACTTC.

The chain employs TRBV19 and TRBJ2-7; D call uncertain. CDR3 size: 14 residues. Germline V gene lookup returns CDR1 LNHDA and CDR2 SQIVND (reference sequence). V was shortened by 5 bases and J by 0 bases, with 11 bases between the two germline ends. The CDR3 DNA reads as TGTGCCAGTAGTCAACGTGGGAACTCCTACGAGCAGTACTTC. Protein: CASSQRGNSYEQYF.

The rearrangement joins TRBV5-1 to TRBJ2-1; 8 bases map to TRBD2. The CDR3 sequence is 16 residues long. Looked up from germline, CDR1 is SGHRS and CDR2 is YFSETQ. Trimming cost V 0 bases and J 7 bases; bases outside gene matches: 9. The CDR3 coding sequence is TGCGCCAGCAGCTTGGCAGCGGGGGTCCTCGATAATGAGCAGTTCTTC. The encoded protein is CASSLAAGVLDNEQFF. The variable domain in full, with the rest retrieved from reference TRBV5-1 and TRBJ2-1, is KAGVTQTPRYLIKTRGQQVTLSCSPISGHRSVSWYQQTPGQGLQFLFEYFSETQRNKGNFPGRFSGRQFSNSRSEMNVSTLELGDSALYLCASSLAAGVLDNEQFFGPGTRLTVL.

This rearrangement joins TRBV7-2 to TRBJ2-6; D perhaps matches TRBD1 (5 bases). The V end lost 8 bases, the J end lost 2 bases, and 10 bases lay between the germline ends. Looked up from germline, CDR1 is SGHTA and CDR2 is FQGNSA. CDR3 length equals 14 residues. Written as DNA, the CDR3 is TGTGCCAGCCAAGGGGCGCCTGGGGCCAACGTCCTGACTTTC. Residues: CASQGAPGANVLTF.

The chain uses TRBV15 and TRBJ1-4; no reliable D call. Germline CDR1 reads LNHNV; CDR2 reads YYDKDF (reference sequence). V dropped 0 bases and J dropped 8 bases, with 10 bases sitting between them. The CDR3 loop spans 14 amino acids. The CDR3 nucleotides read TGTGCCACCAGCAGAGATTGGTCAGGCGAAAAACTGTTTTTT. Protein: CATSRDWSGEKLFF.